Shown below are 32 T cell receptor beta chains from a single sample sequenced in a study of OX40 agonist ivuxolimab in advanced cancers. TCRdb's table, derived via immunoSEQ multiplex PCR, lists solely in-frame clones and lacks some. The sample records tens of thousands of clones, roughly 93% being singletons. The specimen was CD4+ or CD8+ T cells sorted from blood, collected in a trial of the OX40 agonist ivuxolimab. The receptor set was obtained from an adult with an advanced solid tumor such as melanoma, head and neck, liver or kidney cancer.

The chain links TRBV10-3 to TRBJ2-7; 10 bases are a match to TRBD1. The J segment lost 2 bases and the V segment lost 8 bases, leaving 6 bases of the junction unmatched. CDR3 length: 14 amino acids. Germline V gives CDR1 ENHRY, CDR2 SYGVKD. The CDR3 DNA reads TGTGCCATCGGGGACAGGGGCTATACCTACGAGCAGTACTTC. It translates to CAIGDRGYTYEQYF.

V gene TRBV7-2 combines with J gene TRBJ2-7, with D perhaps TRBD2 (6 bases). Between the trimmed V and J ends, which lost 3 bases and 2 bases, there was a span of 11 bases. Germline assignment: CDR1 SGHTA and CDR2 FQGNSA. The CDR3 length is 14 residues. CDR3 sequence: CASSFATGAYEQYF. The CDR3 DNA reads TGTGCCAGCAGCTTCGCAACGGGAGCCTACGAGCAGTACTTC.

V usage is TRBV27 and J usage is TRBJ2-1; 10 bases align to TRBD2. Germline CDR1 and CDR2: MNHEY and SMNVEV (reference sequence). After removal of 5 bases from V and 2 bases from J, the junction contained 3 bases not matched to a gene. The CDR3 runs to 15 residues. In nucleotides, the CDR3 is TGTGCCAGCAGTATTAGCGGGGGGACCTACAATGAGCAGTTCTTC. Translated: CASSISGGTYNEQFF.

The chain uses TRBV19 and TRBJ2-1, with 8 bases lining up with TRBD2. CDR3 length: 18 amino acids. The germline V gene has CDR1 LNHDA and CDR2 SQIVND (reference sequence). Trimming took 0 bases from V and 4 from J; bases not matched to a gene: 11. The CDR3 sequence: CASSIEGREADWYNEQFF. The DNA of the CDR3 is TGTGCCAGTAGTATAGAGGGGCGGGAGGCGGACTGGTACAATGAGCAGTTCTTC.

The genes are TRBV29-1 and TRBJ2-7; possible D gene TRBD1, 6 bases. V dropped 4 bases and J dropped 1 base, with 11 bases sitting between them. CDR3 size: 13 residues. The germline V gene encodes CDR1 SQVTM and CDR2 ANQGSEA. CDR3 sequence reads: CSVVDRQSYEQYF. The CDR3 nucleotides are TGCAGCGTTGTTGACAGGCAATCCTACGAGCAGTACTTC.

The chain has TRBV27 and TRBJ2-2; TRBD2 matches 7 bases. Germline V gives CDR1 MNHEY, CDR2 SMNVEV (reference sequence). CDR3 length: 14 amino acids. Trimming cost V 7 bases and J 6 bases; bases outside gene matches: 8. Here the CDR3 reads CASKRGLSAGELFF. Written as DNA, the CDR3 is TGTGCCAGCAAGCGGGGACTCTCAGCCGGGGAGCTGTTTTTT.

The rearrangement uses TRBV11-2 and TRBJ2-1; 9 bases map to TRBD2. V gave up 6 bases and J gave up 6 bases; unmatched junction bases: 12. Germline V gene data show CDR1 as SGHAT and CDR2 as FQNNGV. The CDR3 runs 16 residues. The CDR3 is CASRSRGGELRNEQFF. In DNA, the CDR3 is TGTGCCAGCAGGTCGCGCGGGGGGGAGTTGCGCAATGAGCAGTTCTTC.

CDR3 coding DNA: TGTGCCAGCAGTTTCTCGGGGGGTGGAAACACCATATATTTT. Its translation is CASSFSGGGNTIYF. This chain links TRBV28 with TRBJ1-3; TRBD1 might be the D (5 bases). V gave up 3 bases and J gave up 3 bases, with 9 bases separating them. CDR3 length: 14 amino acids. Germline CDR1 MDHEN, CDR2 SYDVKM.

This sequence joins TRBV19 and TRBJ2-2; D is perhaps TRBD1 or TRBD2 (6 bases each). The CDR3 totals 14 residues. Trimming left V 5 bases short and J 1 base short, with 8 bases between. Germline lookup yields CDR1 LNHDA and CDR2 SQIVND (reference sequence). Here the CDR3 reads CASSAGQNTGELFF. Here the CDR3 DNA reads TGTGCCAGTAGTGCGGGACAGAACACCGGGGAGCTGTTTTTT.

V and J are TRBV28 and TRBJ2-7; D unresolved. This CDR3 has 14 amino acids. V was clipped by 8 bases and J by 1 base, with 15 bases between them. CDR1 MDHEN and CDR2 SYDVKM come from the germline V gene. CDR3 loop: CASGRPGRSYEQYF. The CDR3 DNA is TGTGCCAGCGGCCGGCCGGGCAGGTCCTACGAGCAGTACTTC.

V gene TRBV9 combines with J gene TRBJ2-1, with a tentative D call TRBD2 (6 bases). Germline V lookup: CDR1 SGDLS, CDR2 YYNGEE. With 0 bases removed from V and 7 bases from J, the gap between germline ends came to 17 bases. The CDR3 is made up of 16 amino acids. This chain's CDR3 is CASSVGGGSDLNEQFF. The CDR3 bases are TGTGCCAGCAGCGTAGGTGGAGGGAGTGATTTGAATGAGCAGTTCTTC.

This clone is a singleton in its sample. The chain joins TRBV15 to TRBJ2-7; D remains ambiguous. Germline lookup yields CDR1 LNHNV and CDR2 YYDKDF (reference sequence). Trimming took off 5 bases at V and 4 bases at J, with 9 bases between the two ends. The CDR3 is 12 residues long. The CDR3 region has the DNA TGTGCCACCAGCCTAGGTTATTACGAGCAGTACTTC. This codes for CATSLGYYEQYF. Full variable domain (outside the CDR3, taken from reference TRBV15 and TRBJ2-7): DAMVIQNPRYQVTQFGKPVTLSCSQTLNHNVMYWYQQKSSQAPKLLFHYYDKDFNNEADTPDNFQSRRPNTSFCFLDIRSPGLGDTAMYLCATSLGYYEQYFGPGTRLTVT.

The chain couples TRBV29-1 to TRBJ2-1, with 9 bases that match TRBD2. V lost 7 bases, J lost 3 bases, and 22 bases stayed unmatched. Germline lookup yields CDR1 SQVTM and CDR2 ANQGSEA. This CDR3 region has 19 residues. CDR3: CSARRGAGGGFGVYNEQFF. The CDR3 region has the DNA TGCAGCGCCCGGAGAGGGGCGGGAGGGGGTTTTGGGGTCTACAATGAGCAGTTCTTC.

V is TRBV9 and J is TRBJ2-4, with 9 nucleotides matching TRBD2. Germline V CDR1 and CDR2: SGDLS, YYNGEE. CDR3 length equals 17 residues. J gave up 0 bases and V 3 bases, and 7 bases lay outside the gene matches. For the CDR3, the DNA is TGTGCCAGCAGCGGAAGCGGGGGGAACGTAGCCAAAAACATTCAGTACTTC. It encodes CASSGSGGNVAKNIQYF.

The CDR3 bases are TGCGCCAGCAGCCATAGCTACGCGAACACCGGGGAGCTGTTTTTT. This gives the protein CASSHSYANTGELFF. J is TRBJ2-2 and V is TRBV4-3; no clear D gene. V gave up 3 bases and J gave up 0 bases, with 8 bases separating them. There are 15 residues in the CDR3. Germline CDR1 reads LGHNA; CDR2 reads YSLEER.

The V call is TRBV30, the J call TRBJ1-2; D call uncertain. The CDR3 has 11 amino acids. The germline V gene encodes CDR1 GTSNPN and CDR2 SVGIG (reference sequence). V was shortened by 4 bases and J by 3 bases, with 6 bases between the two germline ends. The CDR3 DNA sequence: TGTGCCTGGATCTCTTACTATGGCTACACCTTC. It is translated as CAWISYYGYTF.

This chain connects TRBV13 to TRBJ2-1; 8 nucleotides agree with TRBD2. The CDR3 covers 14 residues. In germline, CDR1 is PRHDT, CDR2 FYEKMQ (reference sequence). The ends lost 8 bases at V and 2 bases at J; junction bases unmatched: 5. The CDR3, as DNA: TGTGCCAGCGTGACTAGCGAGGCCTACAATGAGCAGTTCTTC. Translated: CASVTSEAYNEQFF.

The chain joins TRBV7-8 to TRBJ2-4; maybe TRBD1 (6 bases). The CDR3 spans 17 residues. V lost 4 bases and J lost 6, with 22 bases in between. Germline CDR1 SGHVS, CDR2 FQNEAQ. The CDR3 loop is CASSSRAQGIQRNIQYF. DNA of the CDR3: TGTGCCAGCAGCTCCAGAGCCCAGGGGATACAGCGAAACATTCAGTACTTC.

The chain recombines TRBV28 with TRBJ2-1; TRBD2 is a possible D gene (5 bases). Deletions cut 5 bases from V and 5 bases from J, with 19 bases between. In germline, CDR1 is MDHEN, CDR2 SYDVKM. The CDR3 runs 16 residues. CDR3 amino acids: CASSLYQSGPNNEQFF. CDR3 bases: TGTGCCAGCAGTCTCTACCAAAGCGGACCCAACAATGAGCAGTTCTTC.

The chain links TRBV30 to TRBJ2-3, with TRBD2 matching 9 bases. With V trimmed by 5 bases and J by 1 base, 4 bases remained unmatched. The CDR3 covers 14 residues. Germline assignment: CDR1 GTSNPN and CDR2 SVGIG (reference sequence). CDR3 nucleotides: TGTGCCTGGGGGCGGACTAGCGGCACAGATACGCAGTATTTT. The encoded protein is CAWGRTSGTDTQYF.

The chain couples TRBV7-6 to TRBJ2-1, with 7 nucleotides matching TRBD2. The trim removed 5 bases at V and 7 bases at J, leaving 8 bases unmatched. Germline loops: CDR1 SGHVS, CDR2 FNYEAQ. This CDR3 has 14 amino acids. The CDR3 protein is CASSPGGGWNEQFF. The CDR3, as DNA: TGTGCCAGCAGCCCCGGGGGAGGGTGGAATGAGCAGTTCTTC.

The chain is built from TRBV14 and TRBJ2-1; a weak D match, TRBD2 (6 bases). V was cut by 4 bases and J by 6 bases, with 13 bases left in between. The germline V gene encodes CDR1 SGHDN and CDR2 FVKESK. The CDR3 is made up of 14 amino acids. This chain's CDR3 is CASSPGTSSNEQFF. CDR3 in DNA: TGTGCCAGCAGCCCTGGGACTTCTAGCAATGAGCAGTTCTTC.

The CDR3 region is CASSFPAGTQETQYF. In DNA, the CDR3 is TGTGCCAGCAGCTTTCCAGCGGGGACCCAAGAGACCCAGTACTTC. The chain couples TRBV5-5 to TRBJ2-5; TRBD2 aligns across 7 bases. V gave up 2 bases and J gave up 1 base; unmatched junction bases: 5. In germline, CDR1 is SGHKS, CDR2 YYEKEE (reference sequence). The CDR3 runs 15 residues. Full variable domain (rest looked up from reference TRBV5-5 and TRBJ2-5): DAGVTQSPTHLIKTRGQQVTLRCSPISGHKSVSWYQQVLGQGPQFIFQYYEKEERGRGNFPDRFSARQFPNYSSELNVNALLLGDSALYLCASSFPAGTQETQYFGPGTRLLVL.

This clone has only one observation. The sample holds other DNA sequences that translate to the same CDR3. CDR3 amino acids: CASSWGVPGLAGYEQYF. The CDR3 bases are TGTGCCAGCAGTTGGGGTGTACCGGGACTAGCGGGTTACGAGCAGTACTTC. The V and J genes are TRBV27 and TRBJ2-7; 12 bases fit TRBD2. Germline trimming cut 4 bases from V and 4 bases from J; bases unmatched to any gene: 11. Per germline, CDR1 MNHEY and CDR2 SMNVEV (reference sequence). The length of the CDR3 is 17 residues.

This clone was found once. V gene TRBV28 combines with J gene TRBJ2-2, with D possibly being TRBD2 (7 bases). CDR3 length equals 15 residues. Germline CDR1 reads MDHEN; CDR2 reads SYDVKM. The germline V and J ends were trimmed by 5 bases and 7 bases, with 17 bases remaining between them. DNA of the CDR3: TGTGCCAGCAGTCCCCGGGGGGCTCAGGGCGGGGAGCTGTTTTTT. Translation gives CASSPRGAQGGELFF.

The V call is TRBV11-1, the J call TRBJ2-5, with D unclear. The CDR3 has 12 residues. The germline gives CDR1 SGHAT, CDR2 FQDESV (reference sequence). The ends were cut back, 4 bases at V and 2 bases at J, with 5 bases in the middle. The CDR3 nucleotides read TGTGCCAGCAGCTATGCTCAAGAGACCCAGTACTTC. Amino acid sequence: CASSYAQETQYF.

V and J are TRBV7-9 and TRBJ2-4; D is tentatively TRBD1 or TRBD2 (6 bases each). The germline gives CDR1 SEHNR, CDR2 FQNEAQ (reference sequence). The CDR3 length is 15 residues. Trimming took off 3 bases at V and 1 base at J, with 10 bases between the two ends. The CDR3 DNA follows: TGTGCCAGCAGCTTGGGGGGCGCCGCCAAAAACATTCAGTACTTC. It is translated as CASSLGGAAKNIQYF.

The chain employs TRBV21-1 and TRBJ2-7; the D call of TRBD1 is as the table states it, not checked on the DNA. TRBV21-1 is assigned pseudogene status. The CDR3 has 17 amino acids. CDR3 residues: CASSIIPGQLISYEQYF. The CDR3 nucleotides are TGTGCCAGCAGCATCATCCCGGGACAGCTGATCTCCTACGAGCAGTACTTC.

The rearrangement joins TRBV14 to TRBJ2-7, with D perhaps TRBD2 (5 bases). Deletions cut 2 bases from V and 3 bases from J, with 8 bases between. The CDR3 is made up of 13 amino acids. CDR1 and CDR2 (germline): SGHDN, FVKESK. The DNA of the CDR3 is TGTGCCAGCAGCCAAACGGGATTCTACGAGCAGTACTTC. This translates into CASSQTGFYEQYF.

As regards this clone: Distinct nucleotide sequences in the sample also encode this CDR3. This chain connects TRBV7-2 to TRBJ2-7; D is possibly TRBD2 (6 bases). CDR3 length equals 14 residues. Germline V lookup: CDR1 SGHTA, CDR2 FQGNSA. V was cut by 0 bases and J by 2 bases, with 8 bases left in between. The CDR3 region is CASSLAGGTYEQYF. The CDR3 DNA reads as TGTGCCAGCAGCTTAGCGGGGGGTACCTACGAGCAGTACTTC.

This chain connects TRBV7-8 to TRBJ2-7, with D unresolved. Trimming took 2 bases from V and 3 from J, leaving 11 bases between them. Germline V gene lookup returns CDR1 SGHVS and CDR2 FQNEAQ. CDR3 size: 14 residues. The CDR3 DNA reads as TGTGCCAGCAGCTTACCCGGCGACCTCTACGAGCAGTACTTC. It specifies CASSLPGDLYEQYF.

The J gene is TRBJ1-1, the V gene TRBV19; no clear D gene. Germline CDR1 reads LNHDA; CDR2 reads SQIVND (reference sequence). V was trimmed by 5 bases and J by 3 bases, leaving 10 bases between them. The CDR3 covers 13 residues. CDR3 amino acids: CASSPRLDTEAFF. Here the CDR3 DNA reads TGTGCCAGTAGTCCCCGGTTGGACACTGAAGCTTTCTTT.